One and the same sample provided the 31 T cell receptor beta chains below, sequenced in a study of blood T cell repertoires in COVID-19. The table came from immunoSEQ multiplex PCR; TCRdb's copy has only in-frame clones and leaves some out. Altogether around 120,000 clones are present, approximately 70% being singletons, with the ten largest covering more than 0.65%. The sequenced sample consisted of peripheral blood. All receptors come from a human donor with acute or convalescent COVID-19. The donor label of this sample is uncertain.

This sequence joins TRBV7-9 and TRBJ2-1, with TRBD1 matching 8 bases. After removal of 2 bases from V and 6 bases from J, the junction contained 9 bases not matched to a gene. Germline CDR1 SEHNR, CDR2 FQNEAQ (reference sequence). CDR3 size: 16 residues. The CDR3 reads CASSLRPGQVINEQFF. The CDR3, as DNA: TGTGCCAGCAGCTTAAGACCGGGACAGGTTATCAATGAGCAGTTCTTC. The whole variable domain, remainder taken from reference TRBV7-9 and TRBJ2-1, is DTGVSQNPRHKITKRGQNVTFRCDPISEHNRLYWYRQTLGQGPEFLTYFQNEAQLEKSRLLSDRFSAERPKGSFSTLEIQRTEQGDSAMYLCASSLRPGQVINEQFFGPGTRLTVL.

The rearrangement uses TRBV19 and TRBJ1-3; tentative D call: TRBD1 (5 bases). Trimming took off 6 bases at V and 3 bases at J, with 18 bases between the two ends. Germline assignment: CDR1 LNHDA and CDR2 SQIVND (reference sequence). This CDR3 is built from 16 residues. For the CDR3, the DNA is TGTGCCAGTAGCCCCGGAGGCGGGGCCCGTGGAAACACCATATATTTT. Its translation: CASSPGGGARGNTIYF.

In its sample, this clone was seen once. The chain employs TRBV30 and TRBJ1-5; the D gene is possibly TRBD1 (5 bases). Per germline, CDR1 GTSNPN and CDR2 SVGIG (reference sequence). The CDR3 loop spans 13 amino acids. With 2 bases removed from V and 6 bases from J, the gap between germline ends came to 11 bases. The CDR3 sequence: CAWSRGVGQPQHF. Here the CDR3 DNA reads TGTGCCTGGAGTCGGGGGGTAGGTCAGCCCCAGCATTTT.

This chain connects TRBV18 to TRBJ2-2; D is possibly TRBD2 (7 bases). CDR1 is KGHSH and CDR2 is LQKENI in the germline V gene. The CDR3 is 15 residues long. The V end was cut by 2 bases, the J end by 3 bases, with 10 bases between. In DNA form, the CDR3 reads TGTGCCAGCTCACCAGCGGGGGCATACACCGGGGAGCTGTTTTTT. It translates to CASSPAGAYTGELFF.

The chain employs TRBV10-2 and TRBJ1-2; D perhaps matches TRBD1 (6 bases). V lost 6 bases and J 4 bases, leaving 21 bases between the germline ends. The CDR3 runs 16 residues. Per germline, CDR1 WSHSY and CDR2 SAAADI. This CDR3 is CASSGRGGQDIYGYTF. The DNA for the CDR3 is TGCGCCAGCAGCGGAAGGGGGGGCCAAGACATCTATGGCTACACCTTC.

This clone was detected only a few times. V usage is TRBV18 and J usage is TRBJ1-4, with 7 bases lining up with TRBD1. V shed 0 bases and J 8 bases; nucleotides not matched to a gene: 6. This CDR3 contains 15 residues. Per germline, CDR1 KGHSH and CDR2 LQKENI. The CDR3 nucleotides read TGTGCCAGCTCACCACCGGAGGGGGCGAGAGAAAAACTGTTTTTT. This codes for CASSPPEGAREKLFF.

The chain couples TRBV14 to TRBJ2-1, with 7 bases identical to TRBD2. V was pared by 4 bases and J by 2 bases, with 2 bases of the junction left unmatched. In germline, CDR1 is SGHDN, CDR2 FVKESK. This CDR3 has 14 amino acids. The CDR3 sequence: CASSRDYTYNEQFF. The CDR3 bases are TGTGCCAGCAGCCGGGACTACACCTACAATGAGCAGTTCTTC.

The CDR3 loop is CASSLRGDRVLSYGYTF. For the CDR3, the DNA is TGTGCCAGCAGCTTGAGGGGGGACAGGGTGCTTAGCTATGGCTACACCTTC. This chain links TRBV5-6 with TRBJ1-2; 9 positions match TRBD1. This CDR3 is 17 amino acids long. The V segment lost 1 base and the J segment 4 bases; nucleotides outside the gene matches: 11. The germline V gene encodes CDR1 SGHDT and CDR2 YYEEEE.

The chain recombines TRBV5-5 with TRBJ1-5, with 9 bases aligning to TRBD1. Germline-derived CDR1 and CDR2 are SGHKS and YYEKEE (reference sequence). The CDR3 runs 17 residues. Trimming at V came to 2 bases and at J to 4 bases, leaving 10 bases not matched to a gene. CDR3 sequence reads: CASSFGATGGSNQPQHF. CDR3 sequence (DNA): TGTGCCAGCAGCTTTGGGGCGACAGGGGGATCTAATCAGCCCCAGCATTTT.

The genes are TRBV18 and TRBJ1-1; weak D call: TRBD1 (5 bases). Trimming cost V 3 bases and J 1 base, with 9 bases left between them. Per germline, CDR1 KGHSH and CDR2 LQKENI. The CDR3 runs 14 residues. The CDR3 loop is CASSPQGRNTEAFF. CDR3 nucleotides: TGTGCCAGCTCACCTCAGGGAAGGAACACTGAAGCTTTCTTT.

J is TRBJ2-1 and V is TRBV18; the match to TRBD2 covers 10 bases. The CDR3 is 14 residues long. V was pared by 7 bases and J by 4 bases, with 4 bases of the junction left unmatched. Germline V CDR1 and CDR2: KGHSH, LQKENI. The CDR3 nucleotides read TGTGCCAGCTTTCTAGCGGGGGAATACAATGAGCAGTTCTTC. Translating gives CASFLAGEYNEQFF.

V and J are TRBV3-1 (or the pseudogene TRBV3-2) and TRBJ2-2, with 7 positions matching TRBD1. This CDR3 is built from 17 residues. Germline V gene data show CDR1 as LGHDT and CDR2 as YNNKEL (reference sequence). J lost 4 bases, V lost 5 bases, and 13 bases had no gene match. The CDR3 protein is CASSFRWDRIATGELFF. DNA for the CDR3: TGTGCCAGCAGCTTTCGTTGGGACAGAATCGCCACCGGGGAGCTGTTTTTT.

J is TRBJ2-5 and V is TRBV30; 7 nucleotides agree with TRBD1. J lost 1 base, V lost 8 bases, and 13 bases had no gene match. Germline V lookup: CDR1 GTSNPN, CDR2 SVGIG (reference sequence). This CDR3 has 15 amino acids. CDR3 bases: TGTGCCGGGATCCGGTTTGGGACAGCCCAAGAGACCCAGTACTTC. Its protein product is CAGIRFGTAQETQYF.

The rearrangement uses TRBV6-5 and TRBJ1-1; 7 positions agree with TRBD1. Germline CDR1 and CDR2: MNHEY and SVGAGI. After removal of 7 bases from V and 1 base from J, the junction contained 9 bases not matched to a gene. This CDR3 has 15 amino acids. CDR3 amino acids: CASKGTRGWNTEAFF. CDR3 DNA sequence: TGTGCCAGCAAGGGTACCAGGGGGTGGAACACTGAAGCTTTCTTT.

The J gene is TRBJ2-1, the V gene TRBV4-1, with 14 bases identical to TRBD2. With 4 bases clipped from V and 5 bases from J, the junction kept 7 bases outside the gene matches. CDR3 length equals 17 residues. CDR1 is MGHRA, CDR2 YSYEKL, per germline. The CDR3 DNA reads as TGCGCCAGCAGCCGAAAACCGGGACTAGCGGGGGACAATGAGCAGTTCTTC. Translation gives CASSRKPGLAGDNEQFF.

The chain links TRBV9 to TRBJ1-3, with a tentative D call TRBD1 (6 bases). CDR3 length: 14 residues. Germline values: CDR1 SGDLS, CDR2 YYNGEE. V was shortened by 4 bases and J by 4 bases, with 12 bases between the two germline ends. Here the CDR3 DNA reads TGTGCCAGCAGCCTAAACAGGGCCGGAAACACCATATATTTT. Translated, it gives CASSLNRAGNTIYF. The entire variable domain, with the rest obtained from reference TRBV9 and TRBJ1-3, is as follows: DSGVTQTPKHLITATGQRVTLRCSPRSGDLSVYWYQQSLDQGLQFLIQYYNGEERAKGNILERFSAQQFPDLHSELNLSSLELGDSALYFCASSLNRAGNTIYFGEGSWLTVV.

This rearrangement joins TRBV6-5 to TRBJ1-4; TRBD1 matches 7 bases. J gave up 8 bases and V 5 bases, and 8 bases lay outside the gene matches. Germline V CDR1 and CDR2: MNHEY, SVGAGI. CDR3 size: 14 residues. CDR3 in amino acids: CASSPRGALEKLFF. The CDR3 DNA sequence: TGTGCCAGCAGTCCCAGGGGGGCGTTGGAAAAACTGTTTTTT.

This chain links TRBV11-3 with TRBJ2-3; no firm D call. The germline V and J ends were trimmed by 4 bases and 6 bases, with 8 bases remaining between them. Germline values: CDR1 SGHNT, CDR2 YENEEA. The CDR3 is made up of 12 amino acids. The CDR3 DNA sequence: TGTGCCAGCAGCTCCCACACCGATACGCAGTATTTT. Residues: CASSSHTDTQYF.

This clone appeared a single time. The chain has TRBV20-1 and TRBJ2-2, with D possibly TRBD2 on 7 matching bases. CDR3 length equals 14 residues. Germline CDR1 is DFQATT and CDR2 is SNEGSKA (reference sequence). V gave up 3 bases and J gave up 5 bases, with 13 bases separating them. This CDR3 is CSASMGGATGELFF. The CDR3 DNA follows: TGCAGTGCTAGTATGGGGGGGGCAACCGGGGAGCTGTTTTTT.

The chain links TRBV24-1 to TRBJ1-1, with D maybe TRBD1 (6 bases). There are 13 residues in the CDR3. V shed 5 bases and J shed 4 bases, with 10 bases lying between them. CDR1 and CDR2 from the germline V gene are KGHDR and SFDVKD. The CDR3 DNA reads TGTGCCACCAGTGCGCAGGGGACCACTGAAGCTTTCTTT. The encoded protein is CATSAQGTTEAFF.

The chain recombines TRBV29-1 with TRBJ2-1; perhaps TRBD2 as D (5 bases). With 4 bases removed from V and 1 base from J, the gap between germline ends came to 8 bases. Germline CDR1 is SQVTM and CDR2 is ANQGSEA. This CDR3 spans 13 amino acids. The CDR3 sequence is CSVARGSYNEQFF. The CDR3 nucleotides read TGCAGCGTTGCCCGGGGATCCTACAATGAGCAGTTCTTC.

This sequence joins TRBV29-1 and TRBJ1-2; 8 bases line up with TRBD1. The CDR3 loop spans 13 amino acids. Germline values: CDR1 SQVTM, CDR2 ANQGSEA. V was pared by 4 bases and J by 5 bases, with 6 bases of the junction left unmatched. Written as DNA, the CDR3 is TGCAGCGTTGCAAGGGACAGGACTTATGGCTACACCTTC. Encoded protein: CSVARDRTYGYTF.

The chain employs TRBV11-2 and TRBJ2-7, with 11 positions matching TRBD2. CDR1 is SGHAT, CDR2 FQNNGV, per germline. The CDR3 loop spans 15 amino acids. V was pared by 5 bases and J by 3 bases, with 6 bases of the junction left unmatched. CDR3 DNA sequence: TGTGCCAGCAGCGGTACTAGCGGGGGACTCTACGAGCAGTACTTC. Translation gives CASSGTSGGLYEQYF.

V is TRBV5-1 and J is TRBJ2-5; TRBD2 aligns across 11 bases. Germline V gene lookup returns CDR1 SGHRS and CDR2 YFSETQ. The ends lost 7 bases at V and 0 bases at J; junction bases unmatched: 2. The CDR3 sequence is 14 residues long. The CDR3 nucleotides are TGCGCCAGCCGACTAGCGGGACACCAAGAGACCCAGTACTTC. Its translation is CASRLAGHQETQYF. Full variable domain (outside the CDR3, taken from reference TRBV5-1 and TRBJ2-5): KAGVTQTPRYLIKTRGQQVTLSCSPISGHRSVSWYQQTPGQGLQFLFEYFSETQRNKGNFPGRFSGRQFSNSRSEMNVSTLELGDSALYLCASRLAGHQETQYFGPGTRLLVL.

This chain connects TRBV2 to TRBJ2-7; no definite D call. Germline V CDR1 and CDR2: SNHLY, FYNNEI. The CDR3 has 15 amino acids. The ends were cut back, 1 base at V and 0 bases at J, with 10 bases in the middle. CDR3 coding DNA: TGTGCCAGCAGTGAAGGCAGGTTGAGCTCCTACGAGCAGTACTTC. Translating gives CASSEGRLSSYEQYF.

V is TRBV5-4 and J is TRBJ2-1; the D gene is possibly TRBD2 (7 bases). The CDR3 spans 15 residues. Germline lookup yields CDR1 SGHNT and CDR2 YYREEE (reference sequence). The V gene lost 4 bases and the J gene lost 0 bases, with 11 bases spanning the gap. The CDR3 DNA sequence: TGTGCCAGCAGCCGTCGGGGGGCCTCCTACAATGAGCAGTTCTTC. Amino acid sequence: CASSRRGASYNEQFF.

CDR3 sequence reads: CASTGEYGGELFF. The DNA for the CDR3 is TGTGCCAGCACAGGGGAATACGGCGGGGAGCTGTTTTTT. V is TRBV5-4 and J is TRBJ2-2, with D tentatively TRBD1 (6 bases). The CDR3 covers 13 residues. Deletions cut 6 bases from V and 7 bases from J, with 13 bases between. The germline CDR1 and CDR2 sequences are SGHNT and YYREEE (reference sequence).

The rearrangement uses TRBV6-5 and TRBJ2-7; 9 nucleotides align to TRBD1. Germline CDR1 and CDR2: MNHEY and SVGAGI. Trimming removed 6 bases from V and 5 bases from J; junction bases left unmatched: 11. This CDR3 has 15 residues. In nucleotides, the CDR3 is TGTGCCAGCAGGCGAGGGGGACAGGGCGGAAACGAGCAGTACTTC. Translating gives CASRRGGQGGNEQYF.

This clone has a count of ten or more. DNA of the CDR3: TGTGCCAGCAGTCTATTTACCACAGATACGCAGTATTTT. The encoded protein is CASSLFTTDTQYF. J is TRBJ2-3 and V is TRBV7-9; D uncertain. This CDR3 region has 13 residues. V lost 6 bases and J lost 2, with 9 bases in between. From germline, CDR1 is SEHNR and CDR2 FQNEAQ (reference sequence).

This clone has only one observation. This chain uses TRBV19 with TRBJ2-3; 9 bases agree with TRBD2. Germline CDR1 is LNHDA and CDR2 is SQIVND (reference sequence). The CDR3 contains 16 residues. V lost 1 base and J lost 5; bases outside the gene matches: 7. The CDR3 region has the DNA TGTGCCAGTAGTATAGGCGGGGGGGGTTATGTAGATACGCAGTATTTT. Encoded protein: CASSIGGGGYVDTQYF.

The chain joins TRBV2 to TRBJ2-3; 8 bases agree with TRBD1. J gave up 9 bases and V 5 bases, and 4 bases lay outside the gene matches. The CDR3 runs to 12 residues. Looked up from germline, CDR1 is SNHLY and CDR2 is FYNNEI. For the CDR3, the DNA is TGTGCCAGCAGTTCCGGACAGGGAACGCAGTATTTT. Its translation: CASSSGQGTQYF.